This entry lists 3 T cell receptor beta chains sequenced from one sample in a study of T cell repertoires in cytomegalovirus infection. A single record per CDR3 protein comes from TCRdb applying MiXCR to the reads. The sample yields about 450,000 distinct CDR3 sequences, 25% to 40% seen once. The sequenced sample consisted of PBMCs. These receptors all come from a human donor in good health (CMV status not recorded). Some clones in this sample may be carry-over from other donors' samples.

For this clonotype: The junction departs from the called germline gene at one end, perhaps through a read error. The chain employs TRBV10-3 and TRBJ2-7, with 7 bases fitting TRBD1. Germline V lookup: CDR1 ENHRY, CDR2 SYGVKD. The CDR3 sequence is 15 residues long. The CDR3 DNA follows: TGTGCCCTCAGTGAGTCGAATACAGGGGCCTACGAGCAGTACTTC. Its protein is CALSESNTGAYEQYF.

This clonotype has ten or more counts. The chain recombines TRBV7-8 with TRBJ1-2; D ambiguous. The CDR3 is made up of 17 amino acids. The germline gives CDR1 SGHVS, CDR2 FQNEAQ. V lost 0 bases to trimming and J lost 4 bases, with 18 bases between them. CDR3 sequence reads: CASSLARGIRTGYGYTF. The CDR3 bases are TGTGCCAGCAGCTTAGCGCGGGGAATAAGGACGGGCTATGGCTACACCTTC. Drawing the rest from reference TRBV7-8 and TRBJ1-2, the complete variable domain is GAGVSQSPRYKVAKRGQDVALRCDPISGHVSLFWYQQALGQGPEFLTYFQNEAQLDKSGLPSDRFFAERPEGSVSTLKIQRTQQEDSAVYLCASSLARGIRTGYGYTFGSGTRLTVV.

This clonotype was seen a few times. This chain links TRBV4-2 with TRBJ2-7; D gene unclear. The CDR3 is 16 residues long. CDR1 is LGHNA, CDR2 YNFKEQ, per germline. V was pared by 1 base and J by 1 base, with 14 bases between. CDR3 in DNA: TGTGCCAGCAGCCAAGTCGCCGCTACTCGTTCCTACGAGCAGTACTTC. Translation: CASSQVAATRSYEQYF.